This passage covers 27 T cell receptor beta chains from one sample sequenced in a study of blood T cell repertoires in COVID-19. Only in-frame clones appear in the TCRdb table, and some are missing; sequencing was by immunoSEQ multiplex PCR. The sample records tens of thousands of clones, around 83% being singletons. Sequencing input: peripheral blood. The origin of the receptors is a man aged 80 or over with acute or convalescent COVID-19.

The genes are TRBV3-1 (or the pseudogene TRBV3-2) and TRBJ2-3; no firm D call. V lost 5 bases and J lost 4, with 4 bases in between. This CDR3 spans 11 amino acids. Germline assignment: CDR1 LGHDT and CDR2 YNNKEL (reference sequence). The CDR3 loop reads CASSFSDTQYF. CDR3 bases: TGTGCCAGCAGCTTCTCAGATACGCAGTATTTT.

The chain links TRBV6-5 to TRBJ1-1; 9 nucleotides line up with TRBD1. After removal of 6 bases from V and 4 bases from J, the junction contained 3 bases not matched to a gene. CDR3 size: 13 residues. CDR1 is MNHEY, CDR2 SVGAGI, per germline. The chain's CDR3 is CASRPTGGTEAFF. DNA for the CDR3: TGTGCCAGCAGGCCGACAGGGGGCACTGAAGCTTTCTTT.

V usage is TRBV18 and J usage is TRBJ2-7; tentatively, D is TRBD2 (6 bases). The V gene's germline CDR1 is KGHSH and CDR2 LQKENI. The CDR3 runs to 13 residues. V was shortened by 2 bases and J by 3 bases, with 8 bases between the two germline ends. CDR3 amino acids: CASSPLEGYEQYF. The CDR3 nucleotides read TGTGCCAGCTCACCATTGGAGGGCTACGAGCAGTACTTC.

The chain is built from TRBV15 and TRBJ1-4, with TRBD1 identical over 7 bases. The CDR3 totals 13 residues. From germline, CDR1 is LNHNV and CDR2 YYDKDF (reference sequence). The V gene end was trimmed by 9 bases and the J gene end by 10 bases; junction bases not matched to a gene: 11. The CDR3 reads CATQGGIIGKLFF. The DNA of the CDR3 is TGTGCCACGCAGGGGGGAATAATCGGAAAACTGTTTTTT. Drawing the rest from reference TRBV15 and TRBJ1-4, the complete variable domain is DAMVIQNPRYQVTQFGKPVTLSCSQTLNHNVMYWYQQKSSQAPKLLFHYYDKDFNNEADTPDNFQSRRPNTSFCFLDIRSPGLGDTAMYLCATQGGIIGKLFFGSGTQLSVL.

This rearrangement joins TRBV28 to TRBJ1-2; weak D call: TRBD1 (5 bases). V was shortened by 8 bases and J by 8 bases, with 21 bases between the two germline ends. Germline V gene lookup returns CDR1 MDHEN and CDR2 SYDVKM. The CDR3 totals 14 residues. The CDR3 DNA reads as TGTGCCAGCCTAAAAACCCCGGGGGGTGAGGGCTACACCTTC. Its translation is CASLKTPGGEGYTF.

V and J are TRBV9 and TRBJ1-2; no firm D call. This CDR3 is built from 14 residues. Trimming cost V 0 bases and J 7 bases, with 13 bases left between them. Germline V gene sequence: CDR1 SGDLS, CDR2 YYNGEE. For the CDR3, the DNA is TGTGCCAGCAGCGTAGGGTCAACAGTGGGTGGCTACACCTTC. It codes for CASSVGSTVGGYTF.

The genes are TRBV5-6 and TRBJ2-3, with 7 bases lining up with TRBD2. With 2 bases clipped from V and 2 bases from J, the junction kept 5 bases outside the gene matches. The germline V gene encodes CDR1 SGHDT and CDR2 YYEEEE. CDR3 size: 15 residues. DNA for the CDR3: TGTGCCAGCAGCTTACCGGGACTAAACACAGATACGCAGTATTTT. Its translation is CASSLPGLNTDTQYF.

The chain couples TRBV7-2 to TRBJ1-2, with D tentatively TRBD1 (6 bases). V lost 5 bases to trimming and J lost 5 bases, with 12 bases between them. The CDR3 contains 13 residues. In germline, CDR1 is SGHTA, CDR2 FQGNSA. CDR3 bases: TGTGCCAGCAGCGTACAGGGTATATATGGCTACACCTTC. It specifies CASSVQGIYGYTF.

V and J are TRBV2 and TRBJ1-6; no firm D call. Germline loops: CDR1 SNHLY, CDR2 FYNNEI. Trimming left V 10 bases short and J 5 bases short, with 9 bases between. This CDR3 is built from 12 residues. The DNA for the CDR3 is TGTGCCACCCGACTCGATAATTCACCCCTCCACTTT. This translates into CATRLDNSPLHF.

Points on this clone: Sequence at one end of the junction differs from germline and may be a read error. This sequence joins TRBV19 and TRBJ1-3, with TRBD1 matching over 12 bases. From germline, CDR1 is LNHDA and CDR2 SQIVND (reference sequence). This CDR3 has 17 residues. The CDR3 DNA reads TGTGCCAGTAGCAGCTCGGGACAGGGGGCTGCTGGAAACGCCATATATTTT. Translated, it gives CASSSSGQGAAGNAIYF.

This sequence joins TRBV7-8 and TRBJ2-7, with D possibly matching TRBD2 (5 bases). Germline V gene data show CDR1 as SGHVS and CDR2 as FQNEAQ. Trimming stripped 5 bases from V and 0 bases from J, with 8 bases between. The CDR3 is 13 residues long. The CDR3 sequence is CASSRGSSYEQYF. CDR3 DNA sequence: TGTGCCAGCAGCCGAGGGAGCTCCTACGAGCAGTACTTC.

This sequence joins TRBV12-3 or TRBV12-4 and TRBJ1-1; 9 bases line up with TRBD1. Trimming took 9 bases from V and 3 from J; bases not matched to a gene: 5. The CDR3 runs to 13 residues. CDR3 sequence (DNA): TGTGCCAGTCAACAGGGGGCTGACACTGAAGCTTTCTTT. Its protein product is CASQQGADTEAFF.

As to this clone: This CDR3 is also generated by other DNA sequences in the sample. This sequence joins TRBV18 and TRBJ2-2; D is possibly TRBD1 (5 bases). The germline gives CDR1 KGHSH, CDR2 LQKENI. V gave up 3 bases and J gave up 4 bases, with 12 bases separating them. CDR3 length equals 15 residues. Written as DNA, the CDR3 is TGTGCCAGCTCACCCCCGGCAGGGCGCACCGGGGAGCTGTTTTTT. Amino acid sequence: CASSPPAGRTGELFF.

The chain has TRBV11-3 and TRBJ1-2; 7 bases map to TRBD1. The CDR3 runs 14 residues. V shed 3 bases, J shed 5 bases, and the junction held 6 bases outside the gene matches. CDR1 is SGHNT and CDR2 is YENEEA in the germline V gene. The CDR3 coding sequence is TGTGCCAGCAGCTTGGCTGACAGGGAGTATGGCTACACCTTC. It translates to CASSLADREYGYTF.

V and J are TRBV12-3 or TRBV12-4 and TRBJ2-7; maybe TRBD1 (6 bases). The CDR3 spans 13 residues. Between the trimmed V and J ends, which lost 7 bases and 3 bases, there was a span of 13 bases. The DNA for the CDR3 is TGTGCCAGCAACCCGGGACAACACTACGAGCAGTACTTC. Its translation is CASNPGQHYEQYF.

The gene calls are TRBV3-1 (or the pseudogene TRBV3-2) and TRBJ2-1; D is ambiguous. This CDR3 contains 15 residues. V dropped 4 bases and J dropped 2 bases, with 12 bases sitting between them. CDR1 is LGHDT and CDR2 is YNNKEL in the germline V gene (reference sequence). DNA for the CDR3: TGTGCCAGCAGCCCCATTCAGGCCGCCTACAATGAGCAGTTCTTC. Amino acids: CASSPIQAAYNEQFF.

The CDR3 DNA follows: TGTGCCAGCTCACCACCCGGGGTCAGCTCCTACAATGAGCAGTTCTTC. Its protein is CASSPPGVSSYNEQFF. The chain combines TRBV18 with TRBJ2-1; tentative D call: TRBD2 (5 bases). From germline, CDR1 is KGHSH and CDR2 LQKENI. Trimming pared 0 bases from V and 0 bases from J, leaving 9 bases between. The CDR3 totals 16 residues.

The gene calls are TRBV5-6 and TRBJ2-1; 7 bases are shared with TRBD1. Per germline, CDR1 SGHDT and CDR2 YYEEEE. Losses at the gene ends were 2 bases for V and 0 bases for J; bases not matched to a gene: 11. The CDR3 has 18 amino acids. The CDR3 DNA reads as TGTGCCAGCAGCTTCCCCAAGACAGGGTTAAGCTCCTACAATGAGCAGTTCTTC. This translates into CASSFPKTGLSSYNEQFF.

The CDR3 DNA reads as TGTGCCAGCAGCGGCCGTGAGAACTATGGCTACACCTTC. Protein product: CASSGRENYGYTF. J is TRBJ1-2 and V is TRBV9; D is unresolved. V was trimmed by 3 bases and J by 2 bases, leaving 8 bases between them. Germline V gene sequence: CDR1 SGDLS, CDR2 YYNGEE. The CDR3 is made up of 13 amino acids. The variable domain in full, completed from reference TRBV9 and TRBJ1-2, reads DSGVTQTPKHLITATGQRVTLRCSPRSGDLSVYWYQQSLDQGLQFLIQYYNGEERAKGNILERFSAQQFPDLHSELNLSSLELGDSALYFCASSGRENYGYTFGSGTRLTVV.

V gene TRBV7-9 combines with J gene TRBJ1-5, with D possibly TRBD1 on 5 matching bases. Germline-derived CDR1 and CDR2 are SEHNR and FQNEAQ (reference sequence). V lost 6 bases and J 0 bases, leaving 9 bases between the germline ends. The CDR3 totals 14 residues. CDR3 sequence: CASSTGYSNQPQHF. The DNA of the CDR3 is TGTGCCAGCAGTACAGGATATAGCAATCAGCCCCAGCATTTT.

The chain joins TRBV27 to TRBJ1-3, with no clear D. Germline loops: CDR1 MNHEY, CDR2 SMNVEV (reference sequence). The germline V and J ends were trimmed by 7 bases and 0 bases, with 16 bases remaining between them. This CDR3 is built from 16 residues. Here the CDR3 DNA reads TGTGCCAGCAAGAAATCGGGTGCTAGCTCTGGAAACACCATATATTTT. Protein sequence: CASKKSGASSGNTIYF.

This clone was counted ten times or more. The chain carries TRBV11-2 and TRBJ1-1; D perhaps matches TRBD1 (5 bases). This CDR3 has 12 amino acids. Trimming left V 5 bases short and J 4 bases short, with 8 bases between. Germline V gene lookup returns CDR1 SGHAT and CDR2 FQNNGV. This CDR3 is CASSLQGTEAFF. CDR3 bases: TGTGCCAGCAGCCTTCAGGGCACTGAAGCTTTCTTT.

The chain joins TRBV18 to TRBJ1-1; 7 bases agree with TRBD1. The CDR3 contains 11 residues. CDR1 is KGHSH, CDR2 LQKENI, per germline. The J segment lost 10 bases and the V segment lost 6 bases, leaving 5 bases of the junction unmatched. The CDR3 reads CASSQGEGAFF. DNA of the CDR3: TGTGCCAGCTCCCAGGGGGAAGGAGCTTTCTTT.

J is TRBJ2-7 and V is TRBV9; D is possibly TRBD1 (6 bases). CDR1 SGDLS and CDR2 YYNGEE come from the germline V gene. The CDR3 extends over 16 amino acids. Between the trimmed V and J ends, which lost 0 bases and 7 bases, there was a span of 20 bases. This chain's CDR3 is CASSVDQGNSLREQYF. As DNA, the CDR3 is TGTGCCAGCAGCGTAGATCAGGGGAACAGTCTGAGGGAGCAGTACTTC. The variable domain in full, with the rest retrieved from reference TRBV9 and TRBJ2-7, is DSGVTQTPKHLITATGQRVTLRCSPRSGDLSVYWYQQSLDQGLQFLIQYYNGEERAKGNILERFSAQQFPDLHSELNLSSLELGDSALYFCASSVDQGNSLREQYFGPGTRLTVT.

The rearrangement joins TRBV6-1 to TRBJ2-7, with 12 positions matching TRBD2. V was pared by 5 bases and J by 5 bases, with 4 bases of the junction left unmatched. The CDR3 has 14 amino acids. The germline gives CDR1 MNHNS, CDR2 SASEGT. The CDR3 loop is CASSLGTSGHEQYF. The CDR3 bases are TGTGCCAGCAGTCTCGGGACTAGCGGGCACGAGCAGTACTTC.

The chain couples TRBV5-4 to TRBJ2-3, with TRBD2 identical over 11 bases. Germline trimming cut 0 bases from V and 8 bases from J; bases unmatched to any gene: 8. The length of the CDR3 is 16 residues. Germline CDR1 is SGHNT and CDR2 is YYREEE (reference sequence). This CDR3 is CASSLGDSGRAGTQYF. In DNA form, the CDR3 reads TGTGCCAGCAGCTTGGGTGATAGCGGGAGGGCGGGTACGCAGTATTTT.

This clone was detected only a few times. The V gene is TRBV5-6, the J gene TRBJ1-2; D gene uncertain. The CDR3 consists of 13 residues. Between the trimmed V and J ends, which lost 0 bases and 4 bases, there was a span of 7 bases. Germline V CDR1 and CDR2: SGHDT, YYEEEE. CDR3 coding DNA: TGTGCCAGCAGCTTGGGGCACGTCTATGGCTACACCTTC. The encoded protein is CASSLGHVYGYTF.